Presented here are 26 T cell receptor beta chains from one specimen sequenced in a study of metastatic and nonmetastatic thyroid tumors (dated by TCRdb to 2020 to 2022). The library was made by PCR. Sequencing used an Illumina HiSeq 4000. TCRdb reanalyzed the raw reads on its own, using fastp at Q25 for trimming and MiXCR for clone calling, and kept in-frame beta chains. Present in this sample are about 85,000 clones, over 8.5% of which were seen just once. More than 8% of the sample is in the top ten clones. None of the patients had been given any treatment before thyroid surgery. The sample consisted of blood. The receptors come from a female donor with papillary thyroid cancer or a benign thyroid nodule (not recorded which). Some clones in this sample may be carry-over from other donors' samples.

This clone was found a few times. The chain couples TRBV6-2 or TRBV6-3 to TRBJ2-5, with 10 nucleotides matching TRBD2. The V gene end was trimmed by 6 bases and the J gene end by 0 bases; junction bases not matched to a gene: 7. The CDR3 runs 16 residues. Germline CDR1 and CDR2: MNHEY and SVGEGT. This CDR3 reads CASSRLLAGHQETQYF. The CDR3 coding sequence is TGTGCCAGCAGCCGCCTACTAGCGGGACACCAAGAGACCCAGTACTTC.

This clone has ten or more counts. The genes are TRBV5-5 and TRBJ1-2; D may be TRBD1 (6 bases). From germline, CDR1 is SGHKS and CDR2 YYEKEE (reference sequence). V gave up 4 bases and J gave up 0 bases, with 10 bases separating them. The CDR3 runs to 14 residues. CDR3 protein: CASSPWTANYGYTF. The CDR3 DNA is TGTGCCAGCAGCCCATGGACAGCTAACTATGGCTACACCTTC.

This clone was counted many times. The rearrangement links TRBV20-1 to TRBJ2-5, with 12 bases aligning to TRBD2. V lost 6 bases to trimming and J lost 2 bases; unmatched junction nucleotides: 10. Germline CDR1 is DFQATT and CDR2 is SNEGSKA (reference sequence). This CDR3 spans 16 amino acids. CDR3 coding DNA: TGCAGTGCCCAGCTAGCGGGGGGGTATAGACAAGAGACCCAGTACTTC. Translation: CSAQLAGGYRQETQYF.

As to this clone: A single base separates this from a much larger clone, so it may be a read error. The rearrangement joins TRBV6-5 to TRBJ2-5, with D tentatively TRBD2 (6 bases). CDR3 length: 17 amino acids. V was trimmed by 0 bases and J by 5 bases, leaving 19 bases between them. Germline CDR1 reads MNHEY; CDR2 reads SVGAGI. The CDR3 DNA reads as TGTGCCAGCAGTTACTCACACACTAGCTGGGGGAGGGAGACCCAGTACTTC. This translates into CASSYSHTSWGRETQYF.

This clone was seen at least ten times. The identical CDR3 is also encoded by other nucleotide sequences in the sample. The chain recombines TRBV27 with TRBJ2-7, with TRBD2 matching 7 bases. This CDR3 region has 13 residues. Trimming took 6 bases from V and 5 from J; bases not matched to a gene: 7. Germline lookup yields CDR1 MNHEY and CDR2 SMNVEV (reference sequence). The CDR3 nucleotides read TGTGCCAGCAGGGGGGGGAGTAGGGACGAGCAGTACTTC. This codes for CASRGGSRDEQYF.

This clone was counted ten times or more. The V gene is TRBV3-1, the J gene TRBJ1-6; D call uncertain. Germline V lookup: CDR1 LGHDT, CDR2 YNNKEL (reference sequence). The CDR3 is made up of 13 amino acids. The V end lost 3 bases, the J end lost 10 bases, and 10 bases lay between the germline ends. In nucleotides, the CDR3 is TGTGCCAGCAGCCAGAGCGCGGTCTCACCCCTCCACTTT. This codes for CASSQSAVSPLHF.

This clone was seen many times. The chain couples TRBV6-5 to TRBJ2-3; D unclear. This CDR3 spans 15 amino acids. Germline V lookup: CDR1 MNHEY, CDR2 SVGAGI. The V gene lost 0 bases and the J gene lost 2 bases, with 9 bases spanning the gap. CDR3 DNA: TGTGCCAGCAGTTACTCGGGCCCCGACACAGATACGCAGTATTTT. As protein: CASSYSGPDTDTQYF.

This chain joins TRBV13 and TRBJ2-1; 14 nucleotides line up with TRBD2. V was clipped by 10 bases and J by 10 bases; unmatched bases: 15. Germline values: CDR1 PRHDT, CDR2 FYEKMQ (reference sequence). The CDR3 has 16 amino acids. CDR3 coding DNA: TGTGCCACCGAACTAGAGGGACTAGCGGGAGAAGGAGAGCAGTTCTTC. Amino acid sequence: CATELEGLAGEGEQFF.

Many counts were recorded for this clone. The chain has TRBV20-1 and TRBJ2-6; 7 bases align to TRBD1. The CDR3 has 15 amino acids. CDR1 is DFQATT, CDR2 SNEGSKA, per germline (reference sequence). V lost 3 bases, J lost 4 bases, and 6 bases stayed unmatched. The CDR3 DNA reads as TGCAGTGCTAGGCCCGACAGGGCCGGGGCCAACGTCCTGACTTTC. Encoded protein: CSARPDRAGANVLTF.

This chain joins TRBV20-1 and TRBJ2-2; weak D call: TRBD2 (5 bases). V lost 3 bases, J lost 7 bases, and 15 bases lay in between. The CDR3 is made up of 14 amino acids. CDR1 DFQATT and CDR2 SNEGSKA come from the germline V gene (reference sequence). CDR3 sequence (DNA): TGCAGTGCTAGTCCTTTAGGAGGTCGCGGGGAGCTGTTTTTT. This translates into CSASPLGGRGELFF.

This clone has a count of ten or more. The chain is built from TRBV6-1 and TRBJ1-1; D is ambiguous. CDR1 and CDR2 (germline): MNHNS, SASEGT. V was cut by 5 bases and J by 1 base, with 11 bases left in between. This CDR3 has 14 residues. CDR3 residues: CASSRAGENTEAFF. In nucleotides, the CDR3 is TGTGCCAGCAGTCGGGCAGGAGAGAACACTGAAGCTTTCTTT.

This clone was found many times. The chain uses TRBV5-1 and TRBJ1-5, with 7 bases matching TRBD1. Germline V lookup: CDR1 SGHRS, CDR2 YFSETQ. V was clipped by 4 bases and J by 2 bases; unmatched bases: 0. The CDR3 totals 13 residues. The CDR3 region is CASSTGGNQPQHF. CDR3 nucleotide sequence: TGCGCCAGCAGCACAGGGGGCAATCAGCCCCAGCATTTT.

This clone was seen ten or more times. The rearrangement uses TRBV20-1 and TRBJ1-2; D is undetermined. The CDR3 contains 13 residues. Between the trimmed V and J ends, which lost 1 base and 4 bases, there was a span of 10 bases. CDR1 DFQATT and CDR2 SNEGSKA come from the germline V gene (reference sequence). CDR3 DNA: TGCAGTGCTAGAGCCGAACGGTTCTATGGCTACACCTTC. Encoded protein: CSARAERFYGYTF.

Turning to this clone: A much bigger clone sits one base away, suggesting this may be a read error. This sequence joins TRBV10-2 and TRBJ2-7, with 7 bases aligning to TRBD2. The germline CDR1 and CDR2 sequences are WSHSY and SAAADI. The CDR3 spans 15 residues. CDR3 sequence: CAISVVWRGNYEQYF. The CDR3 region has the DNA TGCGCCATCAGTGTCGTTTGGCGGGGGAACTACGAGCAGTACTTC.

Many counts were recorded for this clone. Written as DNA, the CDR3 is TGTGCCAGCAGTACTCGCGCGGCGGGGACAAGGGACTATGGCTACACCTTC. Protein: CASSTRAAGTRDYGYTF. V usage is TRBV6-5 and J usage is TRBJ1-2, with D possibly being TRBD1 (6 bases). V lost 5 bases, J lost 3 bases, and 22 bases lay in between. Germline CDR1 is MNHEY and CDR2 is SVGAGI. The CDR3 is 17 residues long.

This clone was found many times. The genes are TRBV2 and TRBJ2-1; 11 bases match TRBD1. The CDR3 covers 16 residues. Germline trimming cut 3 bases from V and 5 bases from J; bases unmatched to any gene: 6. Germline V gene sequence: CDR1 SNHLY, CDR2 FYNNEI. The CDR3 DNA sequence: TGTGCCAGCAGTGATACCGGGACAGGGGGAAACAATGAGCAGTTCTTC. Translating it yields CASSDTGTGGNNEQFF.

This clone has a count of ten or more. The J gene is TRBJ2-5, the V gene TRBV12-3 or TRBV12-4; 8 nucleotides match TRBD1. This CDR3 has 16 residues. V was clipped by 1 base and J by 1 base; unmatched bases: 5. The CDR3: CASSLVGQGAQETQYF. The CDR3 DNA follows: TGTGCCAGCAGTTTAGTGGGCCAGGGGGCCCAAGAGACCCAGTACTTC.

V gene TRBV4-2 combines with J gene TRBJ2-3, with TRBD2 identical over 12 bases. The CDR3 is made up of 16 amino acids. Trimming cost V 5 bases and J 1 base; bases outside gene matches: 4. Germline CDR1 LGHNA, CDR2 YNFKEQ. The CDR3 nucleotides read TGTGCCAGCAGCACTGGACTAGCGGGGCGCACAGATACGCAGTATTTT. Protein sequence: CASSTGLAGRTDTQYF.

This clone was recorded many times. The J gene is TRBJ2-4, the V gene TRBV6-1; 8 bases are shared with TRBD1. The CDR3 runs 13 residues. The J segment lost 8 bases and the V segment lost 6 bases, leaving 6 bases of the junction unmatched. Germline loops: CDR1 MNHNS, CDR2 SASEGT. The CDR3 bases are TGTGCCAGCAGGGAAACAGGGGGTGACATTCAGTACTTC. It codes for CASRETGGDIQYF.

Ten or more counts support this clone. The chain recombines TRBV24-1 with TRBJ2-2; D perhaps matches TRBD1 (6 bases). Germline V gene data show CDR1 as KGHDR and CDR2 as SFDVKD. V lost 2 bases to trimming and J lost 0 bases, with 9 bases between them. This CDR3 region has 16 residues. DNA for the CDR3: TGTGCCACCAGTGATTCCGGGACACCGAACACCGGGGAGCTGTTTTTT. Translation gives CATSDSGTPNTGELFF.

The chain couples TRBV19 to TRBJ2-7; 9 bases align to TRBD1. V shed 4 bases and J 6 bases; nucleotides not matched to a gene: 4. The CDR3 extends over 13 amino acids. Germline CDR1 LNHDA, CDR2 SQIVND (reference sequence). The CDR3 DNA reads as TGTGCCAGTAGTACAGGACAGGGGACCGAGCAGTACTTC. Translating gives CASSTGQGTEQYF. Full variable domain (remainder filled in from reference TRBV19 and TRBJ2-7): DGGITQSPKYLFRKEGQNVTLSCEQNLNHDAMYWYRQDPGQGLRLIYYSQIVNDFQKGDIAEGYSVSREKKESFPLTVTSAQKNPTAFYLCASSTGQGTEQYFGPGTRLTVT.

In this sample, this clone turned up a few times. The V and J genes are TRBV13 and TRBJ2-4; D is possibly TRBD2 (5 bases). From germline, CDR1 is PRHDT and CDR2 FYEKMQ (reference sequence). The CDR3 loop spans 17 amino acids. Trimming took off 5 bases at V and 0 bases at J, with 17 bases between the two ends. The CDR3, as DNA: TGTGCCAGCAGCCGAGGGAGAACCGAAATAGCCAAAAACATTCAGTACTTC. The encoded protein is CASSRGRTEIAKNIQYF.

V gene TRBV11-1 combines with J gene TRBJ2-5; unclear D gene. Germline loops: CDR1 SGHAT, CDR2 FQDESV (reference sequence). Trimming cost V 1 base and J 5 bases, with 23 bases left between them. This CDR3 has 18 residues. The CDR3 region has the DNA TGTGCCAGCAGCTTAGGTATGCCGCTCAGGAGCTCTAGGGAGACCCAGTACTTC. It yields the protein CASSLGMPLRSSRETQYF.

This clone has more than one count but fewer than ten. The rearrangement links TRBV3-1 to TRBJ2-2; no reliable D call. Germline V lookup: CDR1 LGHDT, CDR2 YNNKEL (reference sequence). The CDR3 length is 14 residues. Trimming took 4 bases from V and 3 from J, leaving 9 bases between them. CDR3 region: CASSLGWDTGELFF. In DNA, the CDR3 is TGTGCCAGCAGCCTGGGGTGGGACACCGGGGAGCTGTTTTTT.

This clone was found many times. This chain uses TRBV28 with TRBJ1-5, with D unclear. The CDR3 runs to 16 residues. V lost 3 bases and J lost 5, with 17 bases in between. CDR1 is MDHEN, CDR2 SYDVKM, per germline. CDR3 bases: TGTGCCAGCAGTTTTTCAAGGTGGCGAGTTGATCAGCCCCAGCATTTT. Translated: CASSFSRWRVDQPQHF.

At least ten counts were recorded for this clone. CDR3 loop: CASSAGLASEQYF. The CDR3 region has the DNA TGTGCCAGCAGTGCGGGACTAGCAAGCGAGCAGTACTTC. The chain carries TRBV12-3 or TRBV12-4 and TRBJ2-7; TRBD2 matches 9 bases. This CDR3 comprises 13 residues. With V trimmed by 5 bases and J by 6 bases, 5 bases remained unmatched.